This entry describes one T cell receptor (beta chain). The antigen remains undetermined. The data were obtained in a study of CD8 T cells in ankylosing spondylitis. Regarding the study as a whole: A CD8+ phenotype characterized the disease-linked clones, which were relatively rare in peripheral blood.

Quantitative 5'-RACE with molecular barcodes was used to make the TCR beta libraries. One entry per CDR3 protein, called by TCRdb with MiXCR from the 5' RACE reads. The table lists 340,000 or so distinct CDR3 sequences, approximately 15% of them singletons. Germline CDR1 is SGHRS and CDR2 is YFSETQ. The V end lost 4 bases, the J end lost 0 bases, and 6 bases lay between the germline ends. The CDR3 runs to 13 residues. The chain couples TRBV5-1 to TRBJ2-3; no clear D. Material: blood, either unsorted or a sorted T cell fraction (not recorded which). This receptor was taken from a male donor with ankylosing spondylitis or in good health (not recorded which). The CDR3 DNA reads TGCGCCAGCAGCATAGCCAGCACAGATACGCAGTATTTT. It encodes CASSIASTDTQYF.